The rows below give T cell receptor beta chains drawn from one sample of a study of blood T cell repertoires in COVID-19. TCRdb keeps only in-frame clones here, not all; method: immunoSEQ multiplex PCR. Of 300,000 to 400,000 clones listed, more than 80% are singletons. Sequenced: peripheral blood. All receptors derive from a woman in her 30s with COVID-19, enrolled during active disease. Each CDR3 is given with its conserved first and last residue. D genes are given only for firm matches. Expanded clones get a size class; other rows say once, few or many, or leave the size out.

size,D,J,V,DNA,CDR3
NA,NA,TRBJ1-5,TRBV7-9,TGTGCCAGCAGCTTAGCGAGGGGGGGGGACTATAGCAATCAGCCCCAGCATTTT,CASSLARGGDYSNQPQHF
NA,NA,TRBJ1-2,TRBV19,TGTGCCAGTAGTATAGGGGGCTCTGGCTACACCTTC,CASSIGGSGYTF
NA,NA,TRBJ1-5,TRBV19,TGTGCCAGTAGTATAGAATTCCAGGCTGATCAGCCCCAGCATTTT,CASSIEFQADQPQHF
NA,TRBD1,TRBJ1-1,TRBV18,TGTGCCAGCTCAGGGGGACAGGGAAGTCAGCAAGCTTTCTTT,CASSGGQGSQQAFF
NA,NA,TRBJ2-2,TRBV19,TGTGCCAGTAGTATCAAGGCGGCGGGGACCGGGGAGCTGTTTTTT,CASSIKAAGTGELFF
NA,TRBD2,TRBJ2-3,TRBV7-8,TGTGCCAGCAGCTCGTTAGCGGGGGGCGGGACAGATACGCAGTATTTT,CASSSLAGGGTDTQYF
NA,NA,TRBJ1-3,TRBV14,TGTGCCAGCAGCCACGCAGGACTTTCTGGAAACACCATATATTTT,CASSHAGLSGNTIYF
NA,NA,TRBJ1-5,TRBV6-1,TGTGCCAGCAGTGCCCGCGGGGGGGCAGAGCGCAATCAGCCCCAGCATTTT,CASSARGGAERNQPQHF
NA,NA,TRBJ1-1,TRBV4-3,TGCGCCAGCAGCCAAGATGGTGGGAGGGTGGGGAACACTGAAGCTTTCTTT,CASSQDGGRVGNTEAFF
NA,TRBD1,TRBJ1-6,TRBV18,TGTGCCAGCTCACCACAGACAGGGGTCGGAGGGAATTCACCCCTCCACTTT,CASSPQTGVGGNSPLHF
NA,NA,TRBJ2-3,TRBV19,TGTGCCAGTAGTGCGCAGACAGACACAGATACGCAGTATTTT,CASSAQTDTDTQYF
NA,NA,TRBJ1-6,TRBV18,TGTGCCAGCTCAGGGGGCGCGTCACCCCTCCACTTT,CASSGGASPLHF
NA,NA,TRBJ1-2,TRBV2,TGTGCCAGCCAGCGGGAGCGGTATGGCTACACCTTC,CASQRERYGYTF
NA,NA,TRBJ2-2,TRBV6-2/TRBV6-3,TGTGCCAGCAGTTATCATTCGGGCACCGGGGAGCTGTTTTTT,CASSYHSGTGELFF
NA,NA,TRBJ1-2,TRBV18,TGTGCCAGCTCACCAATCCCCGTCCGGAAAGACGGGGGCTACACCTTC,CASSPIPVRKDGGYTF
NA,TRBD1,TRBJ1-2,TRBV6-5,TGTGCCAGCAGGCCAGGGGGGAACTATGGCTACACCTTC,CASRPGGNYGYTF
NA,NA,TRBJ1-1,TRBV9,TGTGCCAGCAGCGTCGACGGAGACACTGAAGCTTTCTTT,CASSVDGDTEAFF
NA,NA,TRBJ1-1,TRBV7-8,TGTGCCAGCAGCACGGATGAGAGGAGGAACACTGAAGCTTTCTTT,CASSTDERRNTEAFF
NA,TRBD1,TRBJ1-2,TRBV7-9,TGTGCCAGCGGACAGGGTAACTATGGCTACACCTTC,CASGQGNYGYTF
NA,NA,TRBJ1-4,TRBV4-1,TGCGCCAGCAGCCAAGATGAACGGAGGAGAGGTGAAAAACTGTTTTTT,CASSQDERRRGEKLFF
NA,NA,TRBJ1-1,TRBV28,TGTGCCAGCAGTCCCGACATGAACACTGAAGCTTTCTTT,CASSPDMNTEAFF
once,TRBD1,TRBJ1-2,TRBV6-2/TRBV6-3,TGTGCCAGCAGTTCTACAGGGGGCCTGACCTCCTATGGCTACACCTTC,CASSSTGGLTSYGYTF
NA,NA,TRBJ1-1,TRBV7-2,TGTGCCAGCAGTTCGACGAGGGGGATCACTGAAGCTTTCTTT,CASSSTRGITEAFF
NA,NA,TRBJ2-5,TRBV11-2,TGTGCCAGCAGCTTAGGACTGCGGGAGACCCAGTACTTC,CASSLGLRETQYF
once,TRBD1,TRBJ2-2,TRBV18,TGTGCCAGCTCATCGGGAAGAGGGACAGCACACGGGGAGCTGTTTTTT,CASSSGRGTAHGELFF